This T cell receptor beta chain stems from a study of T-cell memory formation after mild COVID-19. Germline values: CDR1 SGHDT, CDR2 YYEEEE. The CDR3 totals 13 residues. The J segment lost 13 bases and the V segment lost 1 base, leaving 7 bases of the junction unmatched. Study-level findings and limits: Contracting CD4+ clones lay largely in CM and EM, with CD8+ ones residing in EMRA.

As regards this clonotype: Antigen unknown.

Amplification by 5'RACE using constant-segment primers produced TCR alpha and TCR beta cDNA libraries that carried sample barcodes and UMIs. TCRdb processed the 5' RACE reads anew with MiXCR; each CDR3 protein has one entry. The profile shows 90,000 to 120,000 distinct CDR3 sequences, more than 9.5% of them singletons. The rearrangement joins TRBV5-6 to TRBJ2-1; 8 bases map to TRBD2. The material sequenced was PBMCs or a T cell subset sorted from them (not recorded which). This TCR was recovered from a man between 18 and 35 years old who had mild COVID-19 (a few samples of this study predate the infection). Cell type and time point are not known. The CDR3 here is CASSLLTSGQQFF. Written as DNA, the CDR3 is TGTGCCAGCAGCTTGCTAACTAGCGGTCAACAGTTCTTC. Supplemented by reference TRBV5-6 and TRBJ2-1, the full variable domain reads DAGVTQSPTHLIKTRGQQVTLRCSPKSGHDTVSWYQQALGQGPQFIFQYYEEEERQRGNFPDRFSGHQFPNYSSELNVNALLLGDSALYLCASSLLTSGQQFFGPGTRLTVL.